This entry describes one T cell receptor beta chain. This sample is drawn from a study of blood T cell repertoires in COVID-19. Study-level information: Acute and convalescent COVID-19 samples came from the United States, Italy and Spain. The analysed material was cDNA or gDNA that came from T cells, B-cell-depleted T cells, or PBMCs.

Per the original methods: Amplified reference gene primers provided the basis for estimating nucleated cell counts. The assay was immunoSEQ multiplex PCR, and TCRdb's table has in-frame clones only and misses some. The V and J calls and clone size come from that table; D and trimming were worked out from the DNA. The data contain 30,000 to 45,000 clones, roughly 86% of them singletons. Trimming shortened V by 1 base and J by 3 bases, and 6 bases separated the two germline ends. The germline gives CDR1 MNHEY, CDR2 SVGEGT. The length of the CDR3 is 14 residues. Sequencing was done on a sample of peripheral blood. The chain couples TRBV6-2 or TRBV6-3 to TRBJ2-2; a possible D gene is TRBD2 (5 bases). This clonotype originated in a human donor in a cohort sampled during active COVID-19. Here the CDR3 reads CASSYFGDTGELFF. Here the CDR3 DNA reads TGTGCCAGCAGTTACTTCGGGGACACCGGGGAGCTGTTTTTT.